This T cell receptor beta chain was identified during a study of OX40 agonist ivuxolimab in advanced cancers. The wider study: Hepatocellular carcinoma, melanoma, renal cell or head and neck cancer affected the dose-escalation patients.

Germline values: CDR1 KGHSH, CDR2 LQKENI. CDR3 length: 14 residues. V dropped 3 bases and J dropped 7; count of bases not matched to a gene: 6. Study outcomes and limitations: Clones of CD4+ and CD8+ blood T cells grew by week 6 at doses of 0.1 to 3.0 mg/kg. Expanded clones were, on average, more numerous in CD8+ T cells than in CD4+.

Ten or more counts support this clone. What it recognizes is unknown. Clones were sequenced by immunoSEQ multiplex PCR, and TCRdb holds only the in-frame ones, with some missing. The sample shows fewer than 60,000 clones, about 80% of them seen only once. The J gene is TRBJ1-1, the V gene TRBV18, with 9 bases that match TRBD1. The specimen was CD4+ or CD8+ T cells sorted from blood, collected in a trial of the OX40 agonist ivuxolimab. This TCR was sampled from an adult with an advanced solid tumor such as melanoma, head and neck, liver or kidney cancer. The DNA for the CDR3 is TGTGCCAGCTCACCGAATACAGGGGGCGGTGAAGCTTTCTTT. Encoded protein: CASSPNTGGGEAFF.